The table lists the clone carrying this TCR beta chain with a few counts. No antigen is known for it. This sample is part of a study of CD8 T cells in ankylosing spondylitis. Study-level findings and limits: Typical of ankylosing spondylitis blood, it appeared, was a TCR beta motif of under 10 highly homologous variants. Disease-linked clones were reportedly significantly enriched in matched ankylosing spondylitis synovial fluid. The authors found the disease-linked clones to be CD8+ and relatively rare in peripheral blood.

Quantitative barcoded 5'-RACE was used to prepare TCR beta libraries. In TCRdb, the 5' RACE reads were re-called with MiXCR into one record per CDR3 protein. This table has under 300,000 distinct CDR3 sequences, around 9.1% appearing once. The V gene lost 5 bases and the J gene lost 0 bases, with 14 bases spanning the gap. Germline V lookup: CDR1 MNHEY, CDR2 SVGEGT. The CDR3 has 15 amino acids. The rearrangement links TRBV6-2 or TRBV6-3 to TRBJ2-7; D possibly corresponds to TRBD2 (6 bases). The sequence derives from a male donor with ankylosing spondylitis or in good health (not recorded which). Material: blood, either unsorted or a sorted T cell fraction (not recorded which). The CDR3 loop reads CASSKPGLPSYEQYF. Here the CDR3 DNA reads TGTGCCAGCAGTAAACCGGGACTTCCCTCCTACGAGCAGTACTTC.